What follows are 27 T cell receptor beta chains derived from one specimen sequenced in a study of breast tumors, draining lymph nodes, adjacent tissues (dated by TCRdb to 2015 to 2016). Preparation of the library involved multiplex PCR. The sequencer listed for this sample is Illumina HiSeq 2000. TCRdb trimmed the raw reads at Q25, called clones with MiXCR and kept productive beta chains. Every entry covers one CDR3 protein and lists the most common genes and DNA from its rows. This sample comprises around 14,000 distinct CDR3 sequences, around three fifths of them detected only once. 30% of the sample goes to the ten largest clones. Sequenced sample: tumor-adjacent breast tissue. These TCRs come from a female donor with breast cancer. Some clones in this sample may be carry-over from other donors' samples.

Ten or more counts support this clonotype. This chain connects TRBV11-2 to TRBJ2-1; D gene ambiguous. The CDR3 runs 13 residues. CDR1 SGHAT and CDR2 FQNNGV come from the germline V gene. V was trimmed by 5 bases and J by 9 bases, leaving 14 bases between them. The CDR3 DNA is TGTGCCAGCAGCCGCGAGGCGGCCGGTGAGCAGTTCTTC. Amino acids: CASSREAAGEQFF.

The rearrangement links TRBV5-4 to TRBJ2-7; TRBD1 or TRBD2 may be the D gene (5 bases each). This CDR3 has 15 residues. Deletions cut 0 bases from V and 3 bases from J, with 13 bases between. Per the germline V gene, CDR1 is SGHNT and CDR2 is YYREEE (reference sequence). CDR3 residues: CASSLGGPGNYEQYF. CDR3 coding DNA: TGTGCCAGCAGCTTGGGGGGACCGGGGAACTACGAGCAGTACTTC.

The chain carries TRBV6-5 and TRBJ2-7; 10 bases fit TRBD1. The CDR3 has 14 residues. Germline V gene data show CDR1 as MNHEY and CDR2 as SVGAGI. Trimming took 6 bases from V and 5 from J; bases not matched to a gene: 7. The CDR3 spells CASRQMTGGDEQYF. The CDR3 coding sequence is TGTGCCAGCAGACAGATGACAGGGGGCGACGAGCAGTACTTC.

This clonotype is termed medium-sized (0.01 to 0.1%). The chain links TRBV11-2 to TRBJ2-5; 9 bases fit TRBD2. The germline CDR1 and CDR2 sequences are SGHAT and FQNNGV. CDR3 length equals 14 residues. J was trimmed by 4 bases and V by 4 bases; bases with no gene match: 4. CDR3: CASSSSGRRETQYF. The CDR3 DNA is TGTGCCAGCAGCTCCAGCGGGAGGCGAGAGACCCAGTACTTC.

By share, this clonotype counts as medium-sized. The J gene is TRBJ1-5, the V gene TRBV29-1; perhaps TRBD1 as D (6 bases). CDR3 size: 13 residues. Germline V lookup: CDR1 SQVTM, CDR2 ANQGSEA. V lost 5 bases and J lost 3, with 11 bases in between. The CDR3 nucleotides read TGCAGCGTTCGGGACAACTTCAATCAGCCCCAGCATTTT. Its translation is CSVRDNFNQPQHF.

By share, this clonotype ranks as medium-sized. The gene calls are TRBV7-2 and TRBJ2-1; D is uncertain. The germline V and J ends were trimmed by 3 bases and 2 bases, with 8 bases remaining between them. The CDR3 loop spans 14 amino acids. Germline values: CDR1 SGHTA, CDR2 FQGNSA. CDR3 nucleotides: TGTGCCAGCAGCTTCCAGGCCACCTACAATGAGCAGTTCTTC. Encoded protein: CASSFQATYNEQFF.

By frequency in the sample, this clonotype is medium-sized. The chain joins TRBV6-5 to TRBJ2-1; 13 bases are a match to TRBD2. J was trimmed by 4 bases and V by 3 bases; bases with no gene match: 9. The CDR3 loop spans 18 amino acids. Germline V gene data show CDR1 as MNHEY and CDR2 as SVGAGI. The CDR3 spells CASSYTGTSGILYNEQFF. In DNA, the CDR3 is TGTGCCAGCAGTTATACCGGGACTAGCGGGATTCTGTACAATGAGCAGTTCTTC.

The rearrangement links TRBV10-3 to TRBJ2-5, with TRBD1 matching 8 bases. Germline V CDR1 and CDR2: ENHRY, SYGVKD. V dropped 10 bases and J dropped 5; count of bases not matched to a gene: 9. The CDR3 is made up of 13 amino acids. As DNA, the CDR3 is TGTGCCACCACGACAGGGGCCCCGGAGACCCAGTACTTC. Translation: CATTTGAPETQYF.

The CDR3 sequence is CAISDWTSGSEADTQYF. For the CDR3, the DNA is TGTGCCATCAGTGATTGGACTAGCGGGAGTGAGGCAGATACGCAGTATTTT. The chain couples TRBV10-3 to TRBJ2-3, with TRBD2 identical over 13 bases. V dropped 3 bases and J dropped 4; count of bases not matched to a gene: 7. Per the germline V gene, CDR1 is ENHRY and CDR2 is SYGVKD. The CDR3 sequence is 17 residues long.

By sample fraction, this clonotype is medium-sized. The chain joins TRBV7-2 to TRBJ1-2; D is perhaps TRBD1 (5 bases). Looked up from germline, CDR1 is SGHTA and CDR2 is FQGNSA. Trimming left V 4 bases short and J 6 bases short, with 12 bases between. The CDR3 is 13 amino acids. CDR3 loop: CASSSARGDGYTF. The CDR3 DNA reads TGTGCCAGCAGCTCGGCCAGAGGGGATGGCTACACCTTC.

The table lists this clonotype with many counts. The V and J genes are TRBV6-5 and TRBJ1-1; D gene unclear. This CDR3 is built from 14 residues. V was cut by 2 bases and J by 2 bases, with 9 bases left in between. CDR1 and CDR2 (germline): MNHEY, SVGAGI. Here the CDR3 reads CASSYGQVNTEAFF. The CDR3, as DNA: TGTGCCAGCAGTTACGGGCAGGTAAACACTGAAGCTTTCTTT.

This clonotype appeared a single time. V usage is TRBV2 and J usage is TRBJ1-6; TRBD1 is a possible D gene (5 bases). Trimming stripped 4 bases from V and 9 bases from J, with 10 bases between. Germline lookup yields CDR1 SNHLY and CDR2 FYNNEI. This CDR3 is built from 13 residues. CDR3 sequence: CASSGQRGSPLHF. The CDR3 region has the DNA TGTGCCAGCAGTGGACAGAGGGGTTCACCCCTCCACTTT.

DNA of the CDR3: TGCAGCGTTGCCCCTAGGGATACGCAGTATTTT. It encodes CSVAPRDTQYF. This chain joins TRBV29-1 and TRBJ2-3; D is unresolved. The V end lost 4 bases, the J end lost 6 bases, and 8 bases lay between the germline ends. Germline assignment: CDR1 SQVTM and CDR2 ANQGSEA. This CDR3 has 11 residues.

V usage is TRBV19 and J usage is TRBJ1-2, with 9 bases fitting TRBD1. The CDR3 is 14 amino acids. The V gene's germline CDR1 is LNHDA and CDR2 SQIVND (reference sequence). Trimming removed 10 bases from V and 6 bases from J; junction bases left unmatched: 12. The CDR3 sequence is CATRTTGGGHGYTF. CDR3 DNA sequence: TGTGCCACCCGAACAACAGGGGGCGGTCATGGCTACACCTTC.

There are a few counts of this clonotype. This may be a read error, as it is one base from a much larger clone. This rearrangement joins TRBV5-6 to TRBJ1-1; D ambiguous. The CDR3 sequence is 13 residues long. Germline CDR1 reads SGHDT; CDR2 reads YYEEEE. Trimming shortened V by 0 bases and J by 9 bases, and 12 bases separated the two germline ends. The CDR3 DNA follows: TGTGCCAGCAGCTTGGGTCCGGCACAGAAAGCTTTCTTT. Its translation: CASSLGPAQKAFF. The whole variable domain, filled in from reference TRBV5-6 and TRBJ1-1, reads DAGVTQSPTHLIKTRGQQVTLRCSPKSGHDTVSWYQQALGQGPQFIFQYYEEEERQRGNFPDRFSGHQFPNYSSELNVNALLLGDSALYLCASSLGPAQKAFFGQGTRLTVV.

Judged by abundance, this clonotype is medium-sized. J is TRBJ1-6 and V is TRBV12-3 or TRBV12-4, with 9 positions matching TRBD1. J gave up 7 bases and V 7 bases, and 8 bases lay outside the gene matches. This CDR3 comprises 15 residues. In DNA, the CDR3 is TGTGCCAGCAACTCAAACAGGGGGCTCAATTCACCCCTCCACTTT. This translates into CASNSNRGLNSPLHF.

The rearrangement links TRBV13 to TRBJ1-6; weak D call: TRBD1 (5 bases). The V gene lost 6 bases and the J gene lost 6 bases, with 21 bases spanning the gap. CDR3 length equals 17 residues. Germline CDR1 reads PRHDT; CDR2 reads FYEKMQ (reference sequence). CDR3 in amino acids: CASRERGEGTGNSPLHF. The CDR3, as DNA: TGTGCCAGCAGAGAGAGGGGTGAGGGGACTGGTAATTCACCCCTCCACTTT.

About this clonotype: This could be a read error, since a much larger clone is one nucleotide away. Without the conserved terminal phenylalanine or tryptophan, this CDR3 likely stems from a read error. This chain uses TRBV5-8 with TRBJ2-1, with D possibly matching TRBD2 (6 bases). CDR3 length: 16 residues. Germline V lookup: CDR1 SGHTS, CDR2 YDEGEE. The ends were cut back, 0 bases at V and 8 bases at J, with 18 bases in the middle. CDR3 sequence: CASSLGTTGSGYEQFL. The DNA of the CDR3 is TGTGCCAGCAGCTTGGGGACTACCGGGAGTGGGTATGAGCAGTTCCTC.

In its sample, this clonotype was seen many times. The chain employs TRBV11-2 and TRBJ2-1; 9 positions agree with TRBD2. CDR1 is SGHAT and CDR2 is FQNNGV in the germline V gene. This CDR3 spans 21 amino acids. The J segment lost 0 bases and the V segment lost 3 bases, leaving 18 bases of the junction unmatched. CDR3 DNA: TGTGCCAGCAGCTTCCGGGGGGTTGGCGGGAGGGCGGGGAGCTCCTACAATGAGCAGTTCTTC. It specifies CASSFRGVGGRAGSSYNEQFF.

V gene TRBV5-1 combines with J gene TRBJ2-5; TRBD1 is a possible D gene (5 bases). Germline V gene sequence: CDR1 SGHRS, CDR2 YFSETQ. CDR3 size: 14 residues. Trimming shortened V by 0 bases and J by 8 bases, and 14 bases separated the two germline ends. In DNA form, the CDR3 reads TGCGCCAGCAGCTTGGACAGGTGGGTCGGCACCCAGTACTTC. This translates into CASSLDRWVGTQYF.

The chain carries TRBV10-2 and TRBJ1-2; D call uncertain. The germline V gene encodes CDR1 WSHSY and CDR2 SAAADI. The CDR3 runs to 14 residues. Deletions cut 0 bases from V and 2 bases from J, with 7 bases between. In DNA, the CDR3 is TGCGCCAGCAGTGAGTCGACGGTAAACTATGGCTACACCTTC. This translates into CASSESTVNYGYTF.

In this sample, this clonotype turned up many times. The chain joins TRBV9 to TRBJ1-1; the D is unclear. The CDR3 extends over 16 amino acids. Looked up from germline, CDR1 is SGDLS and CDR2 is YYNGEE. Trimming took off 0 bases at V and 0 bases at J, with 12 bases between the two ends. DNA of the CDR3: TGTGCCAGCAGCGTAGGAGGCTCCCGAATGAACACTGAAGCTTTCTTT. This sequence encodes CASSVGGSRMNTEAFF. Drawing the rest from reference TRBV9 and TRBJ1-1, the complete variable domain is DSGVTQTPKHLITATGQRVTLRCSPRSGDLSVYWYQQSLDQGLQFLIQYYNGEERAKGNILERFSAQQFPDLHSELNLSSLELGDSALYFCASSVGGSRMNTEAFFGQGTRLTVV.

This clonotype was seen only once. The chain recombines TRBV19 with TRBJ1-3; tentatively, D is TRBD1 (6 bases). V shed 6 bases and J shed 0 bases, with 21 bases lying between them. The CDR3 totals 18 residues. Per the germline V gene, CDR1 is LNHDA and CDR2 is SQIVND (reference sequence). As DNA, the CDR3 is TGTGCCAGTAGCCCGGACAGCCTGGGAGGGGGCTCTGGAAACACCATATATTTT. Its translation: CASSPDSLGGGSGNTIYF.

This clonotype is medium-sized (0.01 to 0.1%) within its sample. CDR3 in amino acids: CASSLALEQYF. For the CDR3, the DNA is TGTGCCAGCAGCTTGGCTCTCGAGCAGTACTTC. The rearrangement uses TRBV7-9 and TRBJ2-7; no clear D. The germline V and J ends were trimmed by 3 bases and 6 bases, with 6 bases remaining between them. Looked up from germline, CDR1 is SEHNR and CDR2 is FQNEAQ (reference sequence). There are 11 residues in the CDR3.

The CDR3 loop reads CASRPGLAGAITDTQYF. The DNA of the CDR3 is TGTGCCAGCAGACCGGGACTAGCGGGGGCAATCACAGATACGCAGTATTTT. The V and J genes are TRBV12-3 or TRBV12-4 and TRBJ2-3; 14 positions agree with TRBD2. Unmatched junction bases numbered 7, after V lost 6 bases and J lost 2 bases. The CDR3 is made up of 17 amino acids.

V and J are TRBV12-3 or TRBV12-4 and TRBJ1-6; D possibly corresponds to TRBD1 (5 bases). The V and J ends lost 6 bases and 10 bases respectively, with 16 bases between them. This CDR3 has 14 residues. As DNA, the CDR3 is TGTGCCAGCAGCGTCTCCCGGGGGGAATCACCCCTCCACTTT. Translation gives CASSVSRGESPLHF.

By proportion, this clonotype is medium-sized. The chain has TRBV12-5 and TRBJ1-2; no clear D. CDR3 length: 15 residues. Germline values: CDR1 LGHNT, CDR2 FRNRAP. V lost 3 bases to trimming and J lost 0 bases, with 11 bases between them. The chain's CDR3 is CASGFVERPNYGYTF. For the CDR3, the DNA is TGTGCTAGTGGTTTTGTGGAGAGGCCTAACTATGGCTACACCTTC.